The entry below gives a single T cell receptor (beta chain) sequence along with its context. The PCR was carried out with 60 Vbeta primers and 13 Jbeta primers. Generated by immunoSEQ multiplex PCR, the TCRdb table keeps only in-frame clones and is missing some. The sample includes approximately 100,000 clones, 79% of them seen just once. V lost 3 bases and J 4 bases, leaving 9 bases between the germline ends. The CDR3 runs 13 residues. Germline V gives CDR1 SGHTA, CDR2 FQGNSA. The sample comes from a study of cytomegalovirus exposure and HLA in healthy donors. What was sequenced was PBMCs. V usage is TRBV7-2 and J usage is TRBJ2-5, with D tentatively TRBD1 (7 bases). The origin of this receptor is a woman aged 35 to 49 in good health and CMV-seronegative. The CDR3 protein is CASSFQGGETQYF. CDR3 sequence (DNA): TGTGCCAGCAGCTTTCAGGGGGGAGAGACCCAGTACTTC.